The TCR beta chain described here comes from a study of blood T cell repertoires in COVID-19. Overall study: Material from acute and convalescent COVID-19 was sourced from the United States, Italy and Spain.

Germline V gives CDR1 MDHEN, CDR2 SYDVKM. The CDR3 sequence is 17 residues long. Trimming shortened V by 7 bases and J by 3 bases, and 24 bases separated the two germline ends. Under the authors' procedure: Amplification of reference gene primers provided the estimated nucleated cell counts. This table comes from immunoSEQ multiplex PCR, and its TCRdb copy is limited to in-frame clones, with some not included. From that table come the V and J calls and clone size; the DNA was used to work out D and trimming. The sample records about 31,000 clones, 90% to 95% being singletons. Material: peripheral blood. This receptor was identified in a man in his sixties with acute or convalescent COVID-19. The chain employs TRBV28 and TRBJ1-1; D ambiguous. The DNA of the CDR3 is TGTGCCAGCACCACCTGGGCCTCTGAGCAGTTCGACACTGAAGCTTTCTTT. Its translation: CASTTWASEQFDTEAFF.